These T cell receptor beta chains were read from a single sample in a study of cytomegalovirus exposure and HLA in healthy donors. Only in-frame clones appear in the TCRdb table, and some are missing; sequencing was by immunoSEQ multiplex PCR. Of around 160,000 clones listed, around 78% are singletons. Sequenced material: PBMCs. The source is a woman aged 40 to 50 in good health and CMV-seronegative. Each CDR3 is given with its conserved first and last residue. D genes are given only for firm matches. Where a row states a size, it is once, few, many or the class of an expanded clone; other rows omit it.

>-|TRBD2|TRBV5-1|TRBJ2-2
CASSLEASGSINTGELFF
TGCGCCAGCAGCTTGGAGGCTAGCGGGTCCATAAACACCGGGGAGCTGTTTTTT
>-|TRBD1|TRBV6-1|TRBJ1-5
CASSEWTGGQPQHF
TGTGCCAGCAGCGAATGGACAGGGGGCCAGCCCCAGCATTTT
>-|TRBD1|TRBV5-1|TRBJ1-4
CASSTGTGGEKLFF
TGCGCCAGCAGCACCGGGACAGGGGGCGAAAAACTGTTTTTT
>-|-|TRBV7-9|TRBJ2-3
CASSLALRDTFTDTQYF
TGTGCCAGCAGCTTAGCGCTGAGGGACACCTTCACAGATACGCAGTATTTT
>once|-|TRBV15|TRBJ2-5
CATSSESETQYF
TGTGCCACCAGCAGTGAGTCAGAGACCCAGTACTTC
>once|-|TRBV9|TRBJ2-1
CASSVDRANEQFF
TGTGCCAGCAGCGTAGACAGGGCCAATGAGCAGTTCTTC
>few|-|TRBV5-1|TRBJ1-5
CASSFEQGPNQPQHF
TGCGCCAGCAGCTTCGAACAGGGTCCTAATCAGCCCCAGCATTTT
>-|-|TRBV5-1|TRBJ2-6
CASSPTPGTGANVLTF
TGCGCCAGCAGCCCCACTCCGGGAACTGGGGCCAACGTCCTGACTTTC
>-|-|TRBV15|TRBJ1-4
CATSTRFGDVGEKLFF
TGTGCCACCAGCACCCGATTCGGGGATGTGGGAGAAAAACTGTTTTTT
>-|-|TRBV7-9|TRBJ2-2
CASSQTGELFF
TGTGCCAGCAGCCAGACCGGGGAGCTGTTTTTT
>-|-|TRBV27|TRBJ1-4
CASRGHSNEKLFF
TGTGCCAGCAGGGGACATTCTAATGAAAAACTGTTTTTT
>few|-|TRBV27|TRBJ2-5
CASSSFSGGTQYF
TGTGCCAGCAGTAGCTTTTCAGGTGGGACCCAGTACTTC
>-|-|TRBV7-2|TRBJ2-1
CASSLGGRSNNEQFF
TGTGCCAGCAGCTTAGGTGGGAGGTCGAACAATGAGCAGTTCTTC
>-|TRBD1|TRBV11-2|TRBJ1-3
CASSIGTGSGNTIYF
TGTGCCAGCAGCATCGGGACAGGGTCTGGAAACACCATATATTTT
>-|TRBD1|TRBV30|TRBJ2-1
CAWSLGTGSYNEQFF
TGTGCCTGGAGTCTTGGGACAGGGTCCTACAATGAGCAGTTCTTC
>-|TRBD1|TRBV6-5|TRBJ2-2
CASSHRGQGAELFF
TGTGCCAGCAGTCACCGGGGACAGGGAGCGGAGCTGTTTTTT
>-|-|TRBV6-5|TRBJ2-1
CASSYVPGYNEQFF
TGTGCCAGCAGTTACGTCCCAGGATACAATGAGCAGTTCTTC
>few|TRBD1|TRBV18|TRBJ1-5
CASSPGQGNQPQHF
TGTGCCAGCTCACCAGGACAGGGAAATCAGCCCCAGCATTTT
>-|-|TRBV6-5|TRBJ1-1
CASRTGSMNTEAFF
TGTGCCAGCAGGACAGGATCCATGAACACTGAAGCTTTCTTT
>-|-|TRBV9|TRBJ1-2
CASSVGPSAGGGYTF
TGTGCCAGCAGCGTAGGCCCCTCGGCGGGCGGGGGCTACACCTTC
>-|-|TRBV5-4|TRBJ1-1
CASSLERGELNTEAFF
TGTGCCAGCAGCTTGGAACGGGGAGAGCTGAACACTGAAGCTTTCTTT
>-|TRBD1|TRBV30|TRBJ1-5
CAWSRDRGNQPQHF
TGTGCCTGGAGTAGGGACAGGGGTAACCAGCCCCAGCATTTT
>-|-|TRBV6-6|TRBJ1-5
CASSWTGDQPQHF
TGTGCCAGCAGTTGGACGGGAGATCAGCCCCAGCATTTT
>-|TRBD1|TRBV7-9|TRBJ1-1
CASSLALGTGRNTEAFF
TGTGCCAGCAGCTTAGCCCTTGGGACAGGGCGGAACACTGAAGCTTTCTTT
>-|-|TRBV5-1|TRBJ1-1
CASSLAGEVGTEAFF
TGCGCCAGCAGCTTGGCGGGGGAGGTGGGCACTGAAGCTTTCTTT
>-|TRBD2|TRBV7-8|TRBJ2-7
CASSLGAGGSYEQYF
TGTGCCAGCAGCTTAGGAGCGGGAGGGTCCTACGAGCAGTACTTC
>-|-|TRBV5-1|TRBJ2-5
CASSFLAEKETQYF
TGCGCCAGCAGCTTCCTAGCTGAGAAGGAGACCCAGTACTTC
>-|-|TRBV27|TRBJ2-1
CASSLRVEGYNEQFF
TGTGCCAGCAGTTTAAGGGTAGAGGGTTACAATGAGCAGTTCTTC
>-|TRBD2|TRBV7-2|TRBJ2-5
CASSYLAGVGETQYF
TGTGCCAGCAGCTACCTAGCGGGAGTAGGAGAGACCCAGTACTTC
>-|TRBD1|TRBV19|TRBJ2-2
CASSIQGAGTGELFF
TGTGCCAGTAGTATCCAGGGGGCAGGGACCGGGGAGCTGTTTTTT
>-|TRBD2|TRBV11-2|TRBJ2-5
CASSLGTSGPAGQYF
TGTGCCAGCAGCTTAGGTACTAGCGGTCCTGCAGGCCAGTACTTC
>-|-|TRBV11-3|TRBJ1-1
CASSLWENSHEAFF
TGTGCCAGCAGCTTATGGGAGAACAGCCATGAAGCTTTCTTT
>few|-|TRBV5-1|TRBJ2-5
CASRGHLSGETQYF
TGCGCCAGCAGGGGACACCTAAGTGGGGAGACCCAGTACTTC
>-|-|TRBV19|TRBJ1-5
CASNEGSASNQPQHF
TGTGCCAGTAACGAGGGCTCAGCCAGCAATCAGCCCCAGCATTTT
>-|TRBD2|TRBV5-1|TRBJ2-2
CASRSAGTSGRFDGELFF
TGCGCCAGCAGATCGGCAGGGACTAGCGGGAGGTTCGACGGGGAGCTGTTTTTT
>-|-|TRBV19|TRBJ1-5
CASSIRSDRRPPQPQHF
TGTGCCAGTAGTATTAGGTCCGACAGGAGGCCTCCGCAGCCCCAGCATTTT
>-|TRBD2|TRBV5-6|TRBJ2-1
CASSGLAGSVGDNEQFF
TGTGCCAGCAGTGGACTAGCCGGTTCGGTTGGGGACAATGAGCAGTTCTTC
>-|-|TRBV20-1|TRBJ2-5
CSALVGETQYF
TGCAGTGCTTTAGTCGGGGAGACCCAGTACTTC
>-|-|TRBV21-1|TRBJ1-1
CASSKDAGTVDTEAFF
TGTGCCAGCAGCAAAGACGCCGGGACAGTGGACACTGAAGCTTTCTTT
>-|TRBD1|TRBV9|TRBJ2-3
CASSVGTGGMNTQYF
TGTGCCAGCAGCGTTGGGACAGGGGGCATGAATACGCAGTATTTT
>-|-|TRBV15|TRBJ1-5
CATSTRFDQPQHF
TGTGCCACCAGCACCCGTTTCGATCAGCCCCAGCATTTT
>-|-|TRBV28|TRBJ2-1
CASSLGASGNNEQFF
TGTGCCAGCAGTTTGGGGGCTAGCGGCAACAATGAGCAGTTCTTC
>-|-|TRBV5-1|TRBJ2-3
CASSLDGGAADTQYF
TGCGCCAGCAGCTTGGACGGGGGTGCTGCAGATACGCAGTATTTT
>once|TRBD1|TRBV2|TRBJ1-2
CASSRTDRDYGYTF
TGTGCCAGCAGCCGCACCGACAGGGACTATGGCTACACCTTC